The clone carrying this T cell receptor beta chain was found once. The target antigen is unknown. Measured with immunoSEQ multiplex PCR; TCRdb has only the in-frame clones, and not every one. The sample lists over 2 million clones, 85% to 95% occurring once. V gave up 5 bases and J gave up 2 bases, with 19 bases separating them. The CDR3 is 16 amino acids. Germline assignment: CDR1 MGHDK and CDR2 SYGVNS. The entry originates in a study of shared clonotypes between healthy human individuals. Study context: The cohort had two women and a few men, ages 18 to 49.

Whole-study results and caveats: Clonotype sharing across a few donors was observed for about 5.5% of naive CD4 clonotypes.

This sequence joins TRBV25-1 and TRBJ2-7, with D perhaps matching TRBD2 (7 bases). Sequencing was done on a sample of naive CD4+ T cells sorted from blood. The subset was: CD45RA+ positively selected. The TCR originated in a man younger than 35 in good health. The CDR3 region is CASSSSRQGGAYEQYF. The CDR3 DNA follows: TGTGCCAGCAGTTCTTCCCGGCAAGGGGGGGCCTACGAGCAGTACTTC.